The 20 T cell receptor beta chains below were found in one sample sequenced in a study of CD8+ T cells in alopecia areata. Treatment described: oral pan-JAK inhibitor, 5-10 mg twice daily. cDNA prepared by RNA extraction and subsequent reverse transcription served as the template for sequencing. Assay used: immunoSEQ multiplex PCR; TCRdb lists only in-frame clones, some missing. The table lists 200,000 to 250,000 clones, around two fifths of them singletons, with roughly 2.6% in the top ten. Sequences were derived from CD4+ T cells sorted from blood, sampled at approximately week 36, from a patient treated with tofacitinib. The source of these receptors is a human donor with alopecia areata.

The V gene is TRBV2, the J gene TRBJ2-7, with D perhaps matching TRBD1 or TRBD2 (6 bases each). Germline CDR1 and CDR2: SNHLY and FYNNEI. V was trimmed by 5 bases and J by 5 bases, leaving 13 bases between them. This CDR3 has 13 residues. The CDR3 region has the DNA TGTGCCAGCAGTCCCGACGGGGGCCACGAGCAGTACTTC. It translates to CASSPDGGHEQYF.

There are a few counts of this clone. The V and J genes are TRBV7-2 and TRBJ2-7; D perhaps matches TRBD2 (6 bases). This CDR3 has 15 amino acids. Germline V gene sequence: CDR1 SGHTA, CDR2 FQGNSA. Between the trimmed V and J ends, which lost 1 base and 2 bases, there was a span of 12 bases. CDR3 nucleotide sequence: TGTGCCAGCAGCTTAGGGGACTCAATCGCCTACGAGCAGTACTTC. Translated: CASSLGDSIAYEQYF.

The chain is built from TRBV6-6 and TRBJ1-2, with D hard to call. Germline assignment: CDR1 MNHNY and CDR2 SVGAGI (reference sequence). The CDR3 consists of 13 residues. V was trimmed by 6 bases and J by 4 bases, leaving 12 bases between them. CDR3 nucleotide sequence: TGTGCCAGCAGAACGGGCGGAATCTATGGCTACACCTTC. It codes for CASRTGGIYGYTF.

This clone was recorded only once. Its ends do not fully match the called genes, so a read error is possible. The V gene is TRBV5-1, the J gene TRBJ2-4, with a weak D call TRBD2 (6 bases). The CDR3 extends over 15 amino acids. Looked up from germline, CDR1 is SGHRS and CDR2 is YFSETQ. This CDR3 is CASSLEGSGEALADF. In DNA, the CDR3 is TGCGCCAGCAGCTTGGAGGGGTCGGGAGAAGCCCTTGCGGACTTC. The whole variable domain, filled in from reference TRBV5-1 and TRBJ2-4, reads KAGVTQTPRYLIKTRGQQVTLSCSPISGHRSVSWYQQTPGQGLQFLFEYFSETQRNKGNFPGRFSGRQFSNSRSEMNVSTLELGDSALYLCASSLEGSGEALADFGAGTRLSVL.

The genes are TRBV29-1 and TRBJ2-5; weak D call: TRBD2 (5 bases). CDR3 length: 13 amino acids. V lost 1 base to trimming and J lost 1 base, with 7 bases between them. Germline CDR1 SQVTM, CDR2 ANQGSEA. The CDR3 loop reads CSVEGEFQETQYF. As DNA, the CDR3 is TGCAGCGTTGAAGGGGAGTTCCAAGAGACCCAGTACTTC.

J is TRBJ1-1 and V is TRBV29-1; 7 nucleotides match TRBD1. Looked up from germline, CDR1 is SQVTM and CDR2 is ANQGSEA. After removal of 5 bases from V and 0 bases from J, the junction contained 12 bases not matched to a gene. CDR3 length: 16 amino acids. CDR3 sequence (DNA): TGCAGCGTTTCCAAGACGACAGGGCCCTTGAACACTGAAGCTTTCTTT. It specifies CSVSKTTGPLNTEAFF.

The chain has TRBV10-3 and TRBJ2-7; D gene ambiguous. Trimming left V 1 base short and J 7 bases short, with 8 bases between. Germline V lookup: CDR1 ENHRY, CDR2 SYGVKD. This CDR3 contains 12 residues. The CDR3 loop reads CAISEYRVEQYF. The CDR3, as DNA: TGTGCCATCAGTGAGTATCGGGTAGAGCAGTACTTC.

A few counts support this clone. The CDR3: CASSLAVLAGDEDTQYF. In DNA form, the CDR3 reads TGCGCCAGCAGCTTGGCGGTCCTAGCGGGAGATGAAGATACGCAGTATTTT. The chain links TRBV5-1 to TRBJ2-3, with 10 bases that match TRBD2. With 0 bases clipped from V and 5 bases from J, the junction kept 9 bases outside the gene matches. The germline CDR1 and CDR2 sequences are SGHRS and YFSETQ. The CDR3 is made up of 17 amino acids.

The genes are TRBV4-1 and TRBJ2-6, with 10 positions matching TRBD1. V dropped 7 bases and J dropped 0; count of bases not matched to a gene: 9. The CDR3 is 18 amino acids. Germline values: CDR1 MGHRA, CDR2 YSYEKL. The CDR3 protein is CASTSRGQGTSGANVLTF. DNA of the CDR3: TGCGCCAGCACCTCTAGGGGACAGGGGACCTCTGGGGCCAACGTCCTGACTTTC.

As DNA, the CDR3 is TGTGCCATCAGTGAGCTCGGGACAGTAGCCAAAAACATTCAGTACTTC. Protein sequence: CAISELGTVAKNIQYF. The chain couples TRBV10-3 to TRBJ2-4, with TRBD1 matching over 7 bases. V trimming: 2 bases; J trimming: 0 bases; junction bases outside the gene matches: 4. The CDR3 contains 16 residues. Germline CDR1 reads ENHRY; CDR2 reads SYGVKD.

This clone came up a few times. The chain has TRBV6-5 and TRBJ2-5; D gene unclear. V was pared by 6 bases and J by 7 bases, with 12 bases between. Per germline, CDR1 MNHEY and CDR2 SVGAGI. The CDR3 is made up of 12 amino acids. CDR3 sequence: CASSLETGTQYF. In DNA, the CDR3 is TGTGCCAGCAGCCTCGAGACTGGGACCCAGTACTTC.

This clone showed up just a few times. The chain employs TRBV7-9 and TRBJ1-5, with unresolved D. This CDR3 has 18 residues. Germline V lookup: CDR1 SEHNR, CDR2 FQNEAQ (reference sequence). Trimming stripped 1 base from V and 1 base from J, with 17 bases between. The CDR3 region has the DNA TGTGCCAGCAGCTTAGGATCAGGAGCTGAGTTAAGCAATCAGCCCCAGCATTTT. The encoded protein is CASSLGSGAELSNQPQHF.

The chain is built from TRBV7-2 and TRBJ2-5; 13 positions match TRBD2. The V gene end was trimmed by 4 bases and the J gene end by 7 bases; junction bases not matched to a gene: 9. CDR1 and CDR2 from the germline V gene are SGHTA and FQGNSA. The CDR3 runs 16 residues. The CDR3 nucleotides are TGTGCCAGCAGCTCCGGGACTAGCGGGAAGGAGGTGACCCAGTACTTC. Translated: CASSSGTSGKEVTQYF.

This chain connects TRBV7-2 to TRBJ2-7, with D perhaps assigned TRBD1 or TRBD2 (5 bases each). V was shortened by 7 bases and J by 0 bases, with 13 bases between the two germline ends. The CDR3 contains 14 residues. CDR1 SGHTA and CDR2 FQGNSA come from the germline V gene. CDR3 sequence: CASTLGGGSYEQYF. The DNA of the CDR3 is TGTGCCAGCACCCTCGGTGGGGGCTCCTACGAGCAGTACTTC.

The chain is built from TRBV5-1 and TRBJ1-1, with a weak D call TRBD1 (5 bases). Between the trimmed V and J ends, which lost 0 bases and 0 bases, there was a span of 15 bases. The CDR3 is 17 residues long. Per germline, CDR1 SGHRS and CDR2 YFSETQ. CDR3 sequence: CASSLEVGGLMNTEAFF. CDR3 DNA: TGCGCCAGCAGCTTGGAGGTCGGGGGACTTATGAACACTGAAGCTTTCTTT.

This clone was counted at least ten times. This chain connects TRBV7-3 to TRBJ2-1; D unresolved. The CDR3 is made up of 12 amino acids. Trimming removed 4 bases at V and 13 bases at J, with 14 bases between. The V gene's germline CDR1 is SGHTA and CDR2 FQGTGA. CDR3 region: CASSSFGESQFF. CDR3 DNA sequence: TGTGCCAGCAGCTCGTTCGGCGAGAGCCAGTTCTTC.

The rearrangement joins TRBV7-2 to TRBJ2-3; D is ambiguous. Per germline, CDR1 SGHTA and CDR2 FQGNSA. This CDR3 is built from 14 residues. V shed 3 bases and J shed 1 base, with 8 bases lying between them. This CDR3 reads CASSFGVGTDTQYF. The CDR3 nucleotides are TGTGCCAGCAGCTTTGGGGTCGGCACAGATACGCAGTATTTT. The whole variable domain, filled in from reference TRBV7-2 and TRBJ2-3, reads GAGVSQSPSNKVTEKGKDVELRCDPISGHTALYWYRQSLGQGLEFLIYFQGNSAPDKSGLPSDRFSAERTGGSVSTLTIQRTQQEDSAVYLCASSFGVGTDTQYFGPGTRLTVL.

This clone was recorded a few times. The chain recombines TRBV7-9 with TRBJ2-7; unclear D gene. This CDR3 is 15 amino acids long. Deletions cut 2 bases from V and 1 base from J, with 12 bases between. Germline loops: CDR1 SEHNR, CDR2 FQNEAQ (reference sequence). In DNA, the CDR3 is TGTGCCAGCAGCTTACCGGGTAGCCCTTCCTACGAGCAGTACTTC. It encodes CASSLPGSPSYEQYF.

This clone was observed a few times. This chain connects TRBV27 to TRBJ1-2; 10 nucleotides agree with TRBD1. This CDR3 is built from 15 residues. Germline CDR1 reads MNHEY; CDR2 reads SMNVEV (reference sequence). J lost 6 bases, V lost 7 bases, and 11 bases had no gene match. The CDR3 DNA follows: TGTGCCAGCACGAGGCAAACCGGGACAGGGGATGGCTACACCTTC. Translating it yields CASTRQTGTGDGYTF.

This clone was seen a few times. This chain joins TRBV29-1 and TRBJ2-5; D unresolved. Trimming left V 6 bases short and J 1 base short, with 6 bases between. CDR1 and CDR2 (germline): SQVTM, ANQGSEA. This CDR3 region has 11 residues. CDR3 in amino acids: CSVRPQETQYF. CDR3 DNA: TGCAGCGTCCGGCCCCAAGAGACCCAGTACTTC.